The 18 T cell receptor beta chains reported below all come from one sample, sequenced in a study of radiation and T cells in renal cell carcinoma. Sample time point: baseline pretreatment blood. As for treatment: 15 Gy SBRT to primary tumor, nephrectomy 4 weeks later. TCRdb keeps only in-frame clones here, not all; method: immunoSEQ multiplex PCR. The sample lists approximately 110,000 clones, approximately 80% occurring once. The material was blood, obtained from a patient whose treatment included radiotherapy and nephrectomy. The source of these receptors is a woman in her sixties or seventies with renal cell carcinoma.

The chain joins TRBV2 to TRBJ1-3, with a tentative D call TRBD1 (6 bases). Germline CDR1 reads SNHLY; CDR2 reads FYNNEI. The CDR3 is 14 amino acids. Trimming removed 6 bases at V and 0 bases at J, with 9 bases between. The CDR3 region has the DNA TGTGCCAGCAGGTGGACAGACTCTGGAAACACCATATATTTT. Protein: CASRWTDSGNTIYF.

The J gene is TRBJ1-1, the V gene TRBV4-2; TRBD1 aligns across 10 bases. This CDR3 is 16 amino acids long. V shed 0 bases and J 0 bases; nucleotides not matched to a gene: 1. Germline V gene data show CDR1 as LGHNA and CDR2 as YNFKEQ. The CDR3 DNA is TGTGCCAGCAGCCAAGAAGGGACAGGGGTGAACACTGAAGCTTTCTTT. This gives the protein CASSQEGTGVNTEAFF.

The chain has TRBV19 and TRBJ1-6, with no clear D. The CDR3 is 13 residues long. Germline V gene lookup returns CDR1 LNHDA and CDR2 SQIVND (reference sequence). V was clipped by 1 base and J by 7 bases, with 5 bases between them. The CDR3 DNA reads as TGTGCCAGTAGTATAGGGGAGAATTCACCCCTCCACTTT. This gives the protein CASSIGENSPLHF.

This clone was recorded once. The CDR3 loop reads CASSFSAGGPETQYF. CDR3 bases: TGTGCCAGCAGCTTCAGCGCAGGGGGCCCAGAGACCCAGTACTTC. The V gene is TRBV6-5, the J gene TRBJ2-5; 8 nucleotides align to TRBD1. Germline V lookup: CDR1 MNHEY, CDR2 SVGAGI. Trimming cost V 6 bases and J 4 bases; bases outside gene matches: 10. There are 15 residues in the CDR3.

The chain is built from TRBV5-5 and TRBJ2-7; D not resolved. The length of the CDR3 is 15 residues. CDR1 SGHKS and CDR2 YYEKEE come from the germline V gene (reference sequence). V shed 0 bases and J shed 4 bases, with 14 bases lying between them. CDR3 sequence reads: CASSLARLTVYEQYF. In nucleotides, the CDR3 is TGTGCCAGCAGCTTGGCCCGGCTTACAGTTTACGAGCAGTACTTC.

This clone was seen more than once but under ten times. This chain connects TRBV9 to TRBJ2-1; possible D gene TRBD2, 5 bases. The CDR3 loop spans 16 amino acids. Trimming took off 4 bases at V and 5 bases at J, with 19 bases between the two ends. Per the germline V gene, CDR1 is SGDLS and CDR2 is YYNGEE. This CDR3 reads CASSSMTIPVDNEQFF. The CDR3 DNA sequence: TGTGCCAGCAGCTCGATGACTATCCCCGTTGACAATGAGCAGTTCTTC.

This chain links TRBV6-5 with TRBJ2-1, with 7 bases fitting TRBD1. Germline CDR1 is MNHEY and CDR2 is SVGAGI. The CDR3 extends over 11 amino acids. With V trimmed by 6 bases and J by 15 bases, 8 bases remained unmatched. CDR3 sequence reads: CASSHDRVRFF. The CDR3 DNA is TGTGCCAGCAGCCACGACAGGGTCCGGTTCTTC.

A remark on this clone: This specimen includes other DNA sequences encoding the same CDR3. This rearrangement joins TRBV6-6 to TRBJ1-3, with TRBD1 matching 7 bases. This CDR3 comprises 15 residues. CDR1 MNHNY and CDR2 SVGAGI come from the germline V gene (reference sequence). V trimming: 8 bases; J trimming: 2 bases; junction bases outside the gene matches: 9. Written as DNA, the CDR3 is TGTGCCAGCTCGTTGGGGCAGGGGGCTGGAAACACCATATATTTT. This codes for CASSLGQGAGNTIYF.

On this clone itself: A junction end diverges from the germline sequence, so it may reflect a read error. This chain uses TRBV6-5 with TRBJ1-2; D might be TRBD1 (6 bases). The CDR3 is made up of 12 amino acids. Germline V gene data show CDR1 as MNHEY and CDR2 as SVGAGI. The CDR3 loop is CASTTPPDSRNF. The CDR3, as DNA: TGTGCCAGCACTACCCCCCCGGACAGCCGGAACTTC.

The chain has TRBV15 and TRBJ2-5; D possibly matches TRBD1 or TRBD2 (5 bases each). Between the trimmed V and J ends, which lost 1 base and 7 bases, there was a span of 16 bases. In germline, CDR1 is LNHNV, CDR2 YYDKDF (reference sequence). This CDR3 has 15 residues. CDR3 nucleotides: TGTGCCACCAGCAGAGCGGGGAGTGGTGGGGGGACCCAGTACTTC. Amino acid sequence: CATSRAGSGGGTQYF.

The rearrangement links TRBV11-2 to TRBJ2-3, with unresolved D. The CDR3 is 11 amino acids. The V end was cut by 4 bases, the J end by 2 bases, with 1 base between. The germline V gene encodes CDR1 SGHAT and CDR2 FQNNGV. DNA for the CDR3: TGTGCCAGCAGCTACACAGATACGCAGTATTTT. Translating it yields CASSYTDTQYF.

CDR3 residues: CATSRDLAGGDEQYF. The CDR3 DNA reads TGTGCCACCAGCAGAGATCTAGCAGGGGGCGACGAGCAGTACTTC. The chain carries TRBV15 and TRBJ2-7; the match to TRBD1 covers 8 bases. With V trimmed by 0 bases and J by 5 bases, 6 bases remained unmatched. The CDR3 totals 15 residues. Germline CDR1 is LNHNV and CDR2 is YYDKDF (reference sequence).

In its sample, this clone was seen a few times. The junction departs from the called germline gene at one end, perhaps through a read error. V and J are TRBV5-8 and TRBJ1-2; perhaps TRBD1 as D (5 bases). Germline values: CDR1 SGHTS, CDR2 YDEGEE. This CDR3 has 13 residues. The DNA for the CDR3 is TGTGCCAGCAGCCATTCCGGGGACTTGGCGGGAAACTTC. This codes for CASSHSGDLAGNF.

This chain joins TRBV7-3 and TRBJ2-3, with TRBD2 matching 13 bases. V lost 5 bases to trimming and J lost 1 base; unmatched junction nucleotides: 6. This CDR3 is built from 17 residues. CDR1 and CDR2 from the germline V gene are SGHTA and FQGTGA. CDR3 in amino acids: CASSRRLAGGGTDTQYF. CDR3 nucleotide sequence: TGTGCCAGCAGCCGCAGACTAGCGGGGGGTGGCACAGATACGCAGTATTTT.

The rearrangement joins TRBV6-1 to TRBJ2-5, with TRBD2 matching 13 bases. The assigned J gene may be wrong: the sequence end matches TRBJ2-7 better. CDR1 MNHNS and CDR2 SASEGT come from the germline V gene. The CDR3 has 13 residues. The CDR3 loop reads CASTGLAGVEQYF. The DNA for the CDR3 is TGTGCCAGCACCGGACTAGCGGGAGTCGAGCAGTACTTC.

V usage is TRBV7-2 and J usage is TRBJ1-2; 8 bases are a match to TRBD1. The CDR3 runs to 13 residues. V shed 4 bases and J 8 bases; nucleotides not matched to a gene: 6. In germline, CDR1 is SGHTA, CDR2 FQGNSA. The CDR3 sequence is CASSSTGARGYTF. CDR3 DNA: TGTGCCAGCAGCTCGACAGGGGCAAGGGGCTACACCTTC.

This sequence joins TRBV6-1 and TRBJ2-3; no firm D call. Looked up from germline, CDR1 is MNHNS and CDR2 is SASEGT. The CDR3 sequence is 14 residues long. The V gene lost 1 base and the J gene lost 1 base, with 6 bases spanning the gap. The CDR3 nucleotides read TGTGCCAGCAGTGAAGGAGACGGCACAGATACGCAGTATTTT. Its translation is CASSEGDGTDTQYF.

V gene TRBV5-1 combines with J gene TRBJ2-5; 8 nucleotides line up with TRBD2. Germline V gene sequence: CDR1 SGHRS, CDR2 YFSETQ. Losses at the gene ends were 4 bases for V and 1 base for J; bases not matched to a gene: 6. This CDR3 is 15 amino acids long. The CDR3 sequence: CASSPSAGGQETQYF. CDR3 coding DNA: TGCGCCAGCAGCCCATCGGCGGGGGGCCAAGAGACCCAGTACTTC. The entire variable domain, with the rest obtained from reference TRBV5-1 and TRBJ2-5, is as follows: KAGVTQTPRYLIKTRGQQVTLSCSPISGHRSVSWYQQTPGQGLQFLFEYFSETQRNKGNFPGRFSGRQFSNSRSEMNVSTLELGDSALYLCASSPSAGGQETQYFGPGTRLLVL.